This entry features one TCR beta chain sequence. The antigen remains unidentified. The sample belongs to a study of shared clonotypes between healthy human individuals. Study-level points and caveats: Sampling involved blood alone; tissue repertoires likely differ.

Only in-frame clones appear in the TCRdb table, and some are missing; sequencing was by immunoSEQ multiplex PCR. This table holds some 700,000 clones, about 90% found once. The V and J ends lost 4 bases and 2 bases, in that order; junction bases with no gene match: 9. Germline V CDR1 and CDR2: LNHDA, SQIVND (reference sequence). This CDR3 comprises 18 residues. To make CD8 memory, CD45RO+ cells were put together with CCR7-negative CD45RA+ TemRA cells. The chain employs TRBV19 and TRBJ2-5; 14 nucleotides line up with TRBD2. This receptor was taken from a young man in good health. Some clones in this sample may be carry-over from other donors' samples. The sample taken for sequencing was memory CD8+ T cells from PBMCs. Subset given: CD45RO+ cells pooled with CCR7-negative TemRA cells. CDR3 protein: CASSKTGLAGVGQETQYF. Here the CDR3 DNA reads TGTGCCAGTAGTAAAACGGGACTAGCGGGAGTTGGGCAAGAGACCCAGTACTTC.